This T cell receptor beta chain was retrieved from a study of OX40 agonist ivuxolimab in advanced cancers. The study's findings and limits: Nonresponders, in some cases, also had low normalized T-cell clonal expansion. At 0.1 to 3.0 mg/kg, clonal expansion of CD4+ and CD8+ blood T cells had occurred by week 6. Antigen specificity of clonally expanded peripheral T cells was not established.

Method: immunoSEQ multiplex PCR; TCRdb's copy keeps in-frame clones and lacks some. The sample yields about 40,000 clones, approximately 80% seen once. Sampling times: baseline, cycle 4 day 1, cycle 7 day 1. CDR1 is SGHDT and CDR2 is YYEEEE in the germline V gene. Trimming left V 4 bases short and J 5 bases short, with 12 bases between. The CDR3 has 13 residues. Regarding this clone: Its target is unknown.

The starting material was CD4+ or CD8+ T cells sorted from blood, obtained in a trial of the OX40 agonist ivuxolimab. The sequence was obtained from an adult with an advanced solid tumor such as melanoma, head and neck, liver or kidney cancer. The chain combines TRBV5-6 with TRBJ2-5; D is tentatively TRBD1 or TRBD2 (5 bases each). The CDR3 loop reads CASSMSGRETQYF. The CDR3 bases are TGTGCCAGCAGCATGTCGGGGCGGGAGACCCAGTACTTC.